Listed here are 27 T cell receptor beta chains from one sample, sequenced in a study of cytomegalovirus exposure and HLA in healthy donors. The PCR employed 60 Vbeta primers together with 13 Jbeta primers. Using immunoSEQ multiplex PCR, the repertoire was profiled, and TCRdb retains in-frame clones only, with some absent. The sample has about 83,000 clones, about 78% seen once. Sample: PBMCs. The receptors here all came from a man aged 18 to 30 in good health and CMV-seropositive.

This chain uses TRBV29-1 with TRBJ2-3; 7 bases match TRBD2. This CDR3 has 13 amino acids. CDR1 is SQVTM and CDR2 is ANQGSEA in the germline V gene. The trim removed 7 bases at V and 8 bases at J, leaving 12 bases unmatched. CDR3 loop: CSARTRGSRTQYF. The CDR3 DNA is TGCAGCGCCCGGACTAGAGGCTCCCGTACGCAGTATTTT.

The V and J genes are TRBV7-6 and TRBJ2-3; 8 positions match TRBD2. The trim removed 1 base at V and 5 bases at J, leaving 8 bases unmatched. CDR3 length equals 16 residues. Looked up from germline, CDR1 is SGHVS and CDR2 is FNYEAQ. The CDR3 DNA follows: TGTGCCAGCAGCTTAGGCCTAGCGGGCGCGGGAGATACGCAGTATTTT. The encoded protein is CASSLGLAGAGDTQYF.

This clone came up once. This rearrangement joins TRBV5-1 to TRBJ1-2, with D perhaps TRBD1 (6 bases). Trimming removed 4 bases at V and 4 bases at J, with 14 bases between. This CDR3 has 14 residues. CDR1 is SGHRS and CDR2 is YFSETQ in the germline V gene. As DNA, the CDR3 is TGCGCCAGCAGCCTCCGGGACACGCTCTATGGCTACACCTTC. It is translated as CASSLRDTLYGYTF.

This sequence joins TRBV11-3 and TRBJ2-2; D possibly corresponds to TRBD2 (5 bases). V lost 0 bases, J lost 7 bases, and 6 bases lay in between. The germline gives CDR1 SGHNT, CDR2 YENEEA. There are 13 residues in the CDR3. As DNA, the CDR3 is TGTGCCAGCAGCTTAGAAGGACTCGGGGAGCTGTTTTTT. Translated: CASSLEGLGELFF. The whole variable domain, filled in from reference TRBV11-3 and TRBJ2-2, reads EAGVVQSPRYKIIEKKQPVAFWCNPISGHNTLYWYLQNLGQGPELLIRYENEEAVDDSQLPKDRFSAERLKGVDSTLKIQPAELGDSAVYLCASSLEGLGELFFGEGSRLTVL.

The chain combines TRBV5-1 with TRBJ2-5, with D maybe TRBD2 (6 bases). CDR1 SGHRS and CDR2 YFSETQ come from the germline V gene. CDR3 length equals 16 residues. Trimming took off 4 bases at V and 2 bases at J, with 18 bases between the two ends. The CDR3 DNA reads TGCGCCAGCAGCCCGGAAGGTCGGGACTTGCAAGAGACCCAGTACTTC. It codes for CASSPEGRDLQETQYF.

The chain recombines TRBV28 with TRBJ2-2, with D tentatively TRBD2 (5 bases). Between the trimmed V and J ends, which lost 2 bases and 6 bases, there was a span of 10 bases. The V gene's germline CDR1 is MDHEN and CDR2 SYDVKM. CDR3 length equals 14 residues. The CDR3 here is CASSLGGRAGELFF. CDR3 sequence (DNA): TGTGCCAGCAGTTTAGGAGGACGGGCCGGGGAGCTGTTTTTT. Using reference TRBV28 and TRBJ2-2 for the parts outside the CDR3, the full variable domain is DVKVTQSSRYLVKRTGEKVFLECVQDMDHENMFWYRQDPGLGLRLIYFSYDVKMKEKGDIPEGYSVSREKKERFSLILESASTNQTSMYLCASSLGGRAGELFFGEGSRLTVL.

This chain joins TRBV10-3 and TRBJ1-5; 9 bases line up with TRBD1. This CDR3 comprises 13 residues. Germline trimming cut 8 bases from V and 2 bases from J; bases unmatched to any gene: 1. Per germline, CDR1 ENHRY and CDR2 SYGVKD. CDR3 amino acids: CAIGDRGNQPQHF. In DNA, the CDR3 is TGTGCCATCGGGGACAGGGGCAATCAGCCCCAGCATTTT.

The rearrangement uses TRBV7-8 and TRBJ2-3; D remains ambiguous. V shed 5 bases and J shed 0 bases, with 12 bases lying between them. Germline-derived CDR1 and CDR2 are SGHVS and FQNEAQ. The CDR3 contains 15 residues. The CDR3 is CASSPLAASTDTQYF. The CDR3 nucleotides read TGTGCCAGCAGCCCCCTGGCTGCTAGCACAGATACGCAGTATTTT.

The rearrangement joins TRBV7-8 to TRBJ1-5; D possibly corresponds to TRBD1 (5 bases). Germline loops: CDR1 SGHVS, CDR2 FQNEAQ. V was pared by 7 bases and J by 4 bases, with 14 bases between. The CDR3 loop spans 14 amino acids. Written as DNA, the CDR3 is TGTGCCAGCACACACGACAGAACAAATCAGCCCCAGCATTTT. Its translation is CASTHDRTNQPQHF.

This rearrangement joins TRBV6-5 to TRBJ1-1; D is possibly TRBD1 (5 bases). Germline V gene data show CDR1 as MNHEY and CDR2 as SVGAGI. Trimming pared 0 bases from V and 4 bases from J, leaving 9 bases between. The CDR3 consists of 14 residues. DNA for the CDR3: TGTGCCAGCAGTTACTCGTCAGGGCGCACTGAAGCTTTCTTT. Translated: CASSYSSGRTEAFF.

The CDR3 is CASSPGLAVYEQFF. CDR3 nucleotide sequence: TGTGCCAGCTCACCCGGACTAGCGGTCTATGAGCAGTTCTTC. V and J are TRBV18 and TRBJ2-1, with 10 bases lining up with TRBD2. With V trimmed by 3 bases and J by 8 bases, 4 bases remained unmatched. Per germline, CDR1 KGHSH and CDR2 LQKENI. This CDR3 has 14 residues.

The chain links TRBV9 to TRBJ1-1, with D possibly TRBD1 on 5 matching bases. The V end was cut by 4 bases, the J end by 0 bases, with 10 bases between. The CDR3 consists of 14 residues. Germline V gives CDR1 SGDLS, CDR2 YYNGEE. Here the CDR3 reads CASSLGLMNTEAFF. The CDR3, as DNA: TGTGCCAGCAGCTTGGGACTGATGAACACTGAAGCTTTCTTT.

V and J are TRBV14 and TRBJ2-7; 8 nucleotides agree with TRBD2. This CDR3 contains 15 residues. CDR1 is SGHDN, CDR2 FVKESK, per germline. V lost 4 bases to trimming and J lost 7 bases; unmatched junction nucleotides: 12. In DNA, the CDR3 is TGTGCCAGCAGCCCTAGGGTTAGCGGGATTGGTGAGCAGTACTTC. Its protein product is CASSPRVSGIGEQYF.

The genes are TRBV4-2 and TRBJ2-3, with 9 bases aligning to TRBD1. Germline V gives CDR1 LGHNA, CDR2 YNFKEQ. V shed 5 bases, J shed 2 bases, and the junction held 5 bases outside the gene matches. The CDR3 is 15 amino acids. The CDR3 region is CASSYGQGFTDTQYF. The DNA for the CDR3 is TGTGCCAGCAGCTATGGACAGGGGTTCACAGATACGCAGTATTTT.

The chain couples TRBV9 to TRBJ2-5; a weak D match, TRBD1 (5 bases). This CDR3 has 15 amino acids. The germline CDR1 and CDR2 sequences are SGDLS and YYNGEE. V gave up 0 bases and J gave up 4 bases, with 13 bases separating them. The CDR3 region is CASSVASRVGETQYF. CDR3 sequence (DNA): TGTGCCAGCAGCGTAGCAAGCAGGGTAGGAGAGACCCAGTACTTC.

The CDR3 coding sequence is TGCGCCAGCAGCTTGGCCAATCTATTGGAGACCCAGTACTTC. Its translation: CASSLANLLETQYF. The gene calls are TRBV5-1 and TRBJ2-5; D remains unclear. Germline V gene lookup returns CDR1 SGHRS and CDR2 YFSETQ. V was trimmed by 0 bases and J by 5 bases, leaving 11 bases between them. This CDR3 contains 14 residues.

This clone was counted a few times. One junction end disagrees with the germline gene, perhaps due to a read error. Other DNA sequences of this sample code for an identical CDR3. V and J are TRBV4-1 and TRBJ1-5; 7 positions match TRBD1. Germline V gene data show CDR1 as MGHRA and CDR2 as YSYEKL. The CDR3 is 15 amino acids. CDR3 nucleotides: TGCGCCAGCAGCCAATCAGGGGGTTCAGGGCAGCCCCAGCACTTT. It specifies CASSQSGGSGQPQHF.

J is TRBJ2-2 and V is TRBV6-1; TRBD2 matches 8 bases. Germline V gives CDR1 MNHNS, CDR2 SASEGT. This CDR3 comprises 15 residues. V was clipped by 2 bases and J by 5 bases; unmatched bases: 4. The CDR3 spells CASSELSGTTGELFF. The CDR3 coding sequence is TGTGCCAGCAGTGAACTTAGCGGGACGACCGGGGAGCTGTTTTTT.

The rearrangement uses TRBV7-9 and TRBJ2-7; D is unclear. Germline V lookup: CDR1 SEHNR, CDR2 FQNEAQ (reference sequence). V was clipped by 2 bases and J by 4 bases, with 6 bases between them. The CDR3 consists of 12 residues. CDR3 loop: CASSLIPYEQYF. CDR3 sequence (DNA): TGTGCCAGCAGCTTAATTCCATACGAGCAGTACTTC.

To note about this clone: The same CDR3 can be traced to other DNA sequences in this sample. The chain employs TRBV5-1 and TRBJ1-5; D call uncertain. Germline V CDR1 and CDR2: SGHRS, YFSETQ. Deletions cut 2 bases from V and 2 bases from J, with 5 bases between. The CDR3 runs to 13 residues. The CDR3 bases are TGCGCCAGCAGCTTCTCCGGCAATCAGCCCCAGCATTTT. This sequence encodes CASSFSGNQPQHF.

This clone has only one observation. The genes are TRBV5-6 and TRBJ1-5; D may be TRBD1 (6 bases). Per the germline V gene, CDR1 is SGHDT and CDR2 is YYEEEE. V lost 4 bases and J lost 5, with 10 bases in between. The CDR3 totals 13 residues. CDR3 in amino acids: CASSQGPDQPQHF. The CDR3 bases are TGTGCCAGCAGCCAGGGGCCTGATCAGCCCCAGCATTTT.

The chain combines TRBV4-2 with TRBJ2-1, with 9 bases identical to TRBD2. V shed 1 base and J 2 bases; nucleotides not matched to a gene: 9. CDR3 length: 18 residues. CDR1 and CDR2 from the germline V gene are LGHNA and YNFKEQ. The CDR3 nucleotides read TGTGCCAGCAGCCAAGGTCTAGCGGGATGGGGGGCCTACAATGAGCAGTTCTTC. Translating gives CASSQGLAGWGAYNEQFF.

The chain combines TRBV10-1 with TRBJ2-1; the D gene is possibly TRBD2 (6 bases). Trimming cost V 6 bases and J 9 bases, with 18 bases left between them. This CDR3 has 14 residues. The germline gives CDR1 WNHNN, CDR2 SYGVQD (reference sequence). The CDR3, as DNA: TGCGCCAGCAGCTCTAGCGTTATGTTCGGTGAGCAGTTCTTC. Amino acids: CASSSSVMFGEQFF.

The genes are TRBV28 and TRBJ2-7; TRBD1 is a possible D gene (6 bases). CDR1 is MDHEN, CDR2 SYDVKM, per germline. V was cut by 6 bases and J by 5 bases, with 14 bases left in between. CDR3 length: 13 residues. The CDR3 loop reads CASRYGTHNEQYF. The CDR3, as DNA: TGTGCCAGCAGATATGGGACACATAACGAGCAGTACTTC.

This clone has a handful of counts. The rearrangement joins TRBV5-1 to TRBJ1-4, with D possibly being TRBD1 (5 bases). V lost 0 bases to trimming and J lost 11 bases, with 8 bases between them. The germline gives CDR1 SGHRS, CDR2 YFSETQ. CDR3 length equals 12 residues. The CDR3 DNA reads TGCGCCAGCAGCTTGGGCCAGGGCAAACTGTTTTTT. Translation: CASSLGQGKLFF.

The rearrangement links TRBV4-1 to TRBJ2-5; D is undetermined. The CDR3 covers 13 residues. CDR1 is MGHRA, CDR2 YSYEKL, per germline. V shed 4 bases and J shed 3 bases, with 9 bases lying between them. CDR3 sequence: CASSRAQKETQYF. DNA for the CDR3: TGCGCCAGCAGCCGGGCACAGAAAGAGACCCAGTACTTC.

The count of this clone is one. The CDR3 bases are TGTGCCAGCAGCCCGAGCGGGAGGGCCACCGGGGAGCTGTTTTTT. This gives the protein CASSPSGRATGELFF. The V gene is TRBV7-9, the J gene TRBJ2-2, with TRBD2 matching 10 bases. This CDR3 comprises 15 residues. V lost 5 bases to trimming and J lost 4 bases; unmatched junction nucleotides: 4. Germline V gene lookup returns CDR1 SEHNR and CDR2 FQNEAQ (reference sequence).